The T cell receptor beta chain described here comes from a study of graft-versus-host responses after intestinal transplantation (dated by TCRdb to the early 2020s). Study-level background: Recipients received multivisceral, liver-intestinal, or isolated intestinal transplants. The cohort enrolled 24 intestinal transplant recipients, one of whom was a retransplant, and a few patients without pretransplant specimens were excluded. A peak of at least 4% donor T cells among recipient peripheral blood mononuclear cells was the definition used for donor T cell macrochimerism. Alloreactive clones were identified by sequencing pre-transplant mixed lymphocyte reaction products and comparing them with unstimulated pre-transplant donor and recipient T cells. Samples from a few later patients were sequenced in-house on an Illumina MiSeq with MiXCR processing rather than by the commercial service. Bulk TCR-beta CDR3 sequencing was used to track graft-versus-host and host-versus-graft alloreactive T cell clones in the graft, circulation and bone marrow after intestinal transplantation. Every recipient was given anti-thymocyte globulin induction, then maintenance tacrolimus and steroids for roughly three years. Overall study outcomes, separate from this receptor: GvH clones were detected in recipient bone marrow, and some of these GvH clones were observed earlier in ileal mucosa or blood, consistent with an intestinal mucosal origin. Peak levels of circulating GvH clones were associated with declines in HvG clones early after transplant. In the allografts of patients with donor T cell macrochimerism, GvH to HvG T cell clonal ratios were high. Conclusions were limited by the relatively low number and heterogeneity of intestinal transplant patients.

Reading the label with the study, this specimen's time point is: cells obtained before transplantation from donor or recipient. In mixed lymphocyte reactions, roughly 200,000 CFSE-labeled pre-transplant responders were plated with roughly 200,000 irradiated violet-dye-labeled stimulators and cultured for 6 days. After the mixed lymphocyte reaction, proliferating CD3+CD4+CFSE-low and CD3+CD8+CFSE-low responder cells were FACS-sorted on a BD Influx sorter. Library method: the immunoSEQ multiplex PCR assay. For most patients, genomic DNA was isolated with the Qiagen DNeasy Blood and Tissue Kit and sent frozen to Adaptive Biotechnologies for TCR sequencing. For most patients, high-throughput TCR-beta CDR3 sequencing of genomic DNA was performed by Adaptive Biotechnologies. In the original analysis: TCR sequencing data for around 20 patients were retrieved from Adaptive's ImmunoSEQ software; three other patients were processed with MiXCR and VDJtools. CD4 versus CD8 sorting errors were corrected by removing sequences found in both subsets at a frequency ratio below 5:1. Because the origin of CDR3 nucleotide sequences shared between donor and recipient could not be assigned, those sequences were removed. At least 2-fold expansion over unstimulated cells and a minimum CFSE-low frequency of 0.002% (template counts) or 0.001% (read counts) were required for clones to be classified as alloreactive. Mappable clones were those detected in sequenced pre-transplant spleen, lymph node, or MLR CFSE-low populations of the donor or recipient. The cumulative frequency of alloreactive clones was calculated as a percentage of all sequences, weighted by copy number. The table was pulled from immuneACCESS by TCRdb, which kept in-frame rearrangements only. Such tables lose some clones; where checked, under half of the loss comes from unresolved V genes, and the rest has no known cause. V and J calls plus clone size are reproduced from that table; the DNA served to infer D and trimming. This sample lists 20,000 to 25,000 clones; 40% to 55% were detected once. In total, the top ten clones hold 0.88% of the sample.

This clone was detected only a few times. No quality values exist for individual bases; no much larger clone is one base distant. Between the V and J ends, shortened by 1 base and 4 bases respectively, the junction contains 14 bases. Reading from cysteine to phenylalanine, the CDR3 counts 15 amino acids. Kept here is only the CDR3 DNA, which spans 45 bases and is read in frame from base 1. As encoded in the germline V gene, CDR1 is SGHRS while CDR2 is YFSETQ. The V and J genes are TRBV5-1 and TRBJ2-5, with a weak D call of TRBD2 (6 bases match). The origin of this receptor is a human patient who received an intestinal transplant. Here the sequenced sample was alloreactive CD4+ T cells from a mixed lymphocyte reaction culture, taken before intestinal transplant. The sample's cell subset or site label, in plain terms: CFSE-low proliferating T cells sorted from roughly 6-day pre-transplant mixed lymphocyte reaction (GvH or HvG direction). The CDR3 protein: CASSLTVAALETQYF. The nucleotides are TGCGCCAGCAGCTTGACTGTAGCGGCCCTAGAGACCCAGTACTTC.